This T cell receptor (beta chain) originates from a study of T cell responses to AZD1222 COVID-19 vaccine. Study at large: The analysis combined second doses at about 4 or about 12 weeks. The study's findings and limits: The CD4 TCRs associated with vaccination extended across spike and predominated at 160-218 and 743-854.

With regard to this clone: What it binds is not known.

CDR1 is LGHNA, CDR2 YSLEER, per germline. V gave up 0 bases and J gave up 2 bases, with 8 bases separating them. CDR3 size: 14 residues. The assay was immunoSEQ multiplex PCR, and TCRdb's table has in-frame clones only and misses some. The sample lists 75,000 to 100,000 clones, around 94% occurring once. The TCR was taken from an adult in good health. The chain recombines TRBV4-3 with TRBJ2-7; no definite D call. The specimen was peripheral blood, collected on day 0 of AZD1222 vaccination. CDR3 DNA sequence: TGCGCCAGCAGCCAAGATGAGGCAGCCTACGAGCAGTACTTC. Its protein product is CASSQDEAAYEQYF.